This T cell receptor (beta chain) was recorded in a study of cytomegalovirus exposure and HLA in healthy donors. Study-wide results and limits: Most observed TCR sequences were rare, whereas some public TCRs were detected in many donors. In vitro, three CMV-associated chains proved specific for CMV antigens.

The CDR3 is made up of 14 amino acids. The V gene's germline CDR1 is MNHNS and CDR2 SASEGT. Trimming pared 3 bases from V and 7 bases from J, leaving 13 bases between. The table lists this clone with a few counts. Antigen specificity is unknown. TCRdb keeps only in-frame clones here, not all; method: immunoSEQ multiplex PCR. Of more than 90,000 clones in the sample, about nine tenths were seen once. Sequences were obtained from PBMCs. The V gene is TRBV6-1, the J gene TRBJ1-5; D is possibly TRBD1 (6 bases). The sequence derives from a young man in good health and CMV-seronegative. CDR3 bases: TGTGCCAGCAGTGACAGGGGATCGGGGCAGCCCCAGCATTTT. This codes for CASSDRGSGQPQHF.